The 25 T cell receptor beta chains in this list originate from one sample, sequenced in a study of shared clonotypes between healthy human individuals (dated by TCRdb to the early 2020s). Receptor amplification or capture employed the immunoSEQ multiplex PCR assay. TCRdb re-hosts the immuneACCESS table, in-frame sequences only. Its copies lack some clones; in the studies checked, an unresolved V gene accounts for under half of them, and the cause for the rest is not known. This sample gives 85,000 to 100,000 clones in total; approximately 63% of them show up just once. Jointly, the top ten make up roughly 49% of the sample. Sequences were obtained from memory CD8+ T cells sorted from blood. The sample's cell subset or site label, decoded: CD45RO+ cells pooled with CCR7-negative TemRA cells. The receptors stem from a man younger than 40 in good health.

This rearrangement joins TRBV5-1 to TRBJ2-3; 8 positions match TRBD2. This CDR3 region has 16 residues. Trimming removed 2 bases from V and 3 bases from J; junction bases left unmatched: 8. Germline V gene sequence: CDR1 SGHRS, CDR2 YFSETQ. CDR3 DNA sequence: TGCGCCAGCAGCTTCTGGTCGGGAGGGCAGACAGATACGCAGTATTTT. It translates to CASSFWSGGQTDTQYF.

The V call is TRBV12-5, the J call TRBJ2-1, with 7 bases that match TRBD1. Germline V gene sequence: CDR1 LGHNT, CDR2 FRNRAP. After removal of 5 bases from V and 7 bases from J, the junction contained 11 bases not matched to a gene. This CDR3 spans 15 amino acids. The CDR3 sequence: CASGGGTGELNEQFF. CDR3 sequence (DNA): TGTGCTAGTGGTGGGGGAACAGGGGAGCTAAATGAGCAGTTCTTC.

The genes are TRBV7-9 and TRBJ2-7; D not certain. Trimming left V 4 bases short and J 0 bases short, with 13 bases between. The CDR3 has 15 amino acids. The germline V gene encodes CDR1 SEHNR and CDR2 FQNEAQ (reference sequence). The CDR3 spells CASSSPRTDSYEQYF. The CDR3 DNA follows: TGTGCCAGCAGCTCCCCACGGACGGACTCCTACGAGCAGTACTTC.

The chain carries TRBV2 and TRBJ1-4; D unresolved. The CDR3 runs 16 residues. From germline, CDR1 is SNHLY and CDR2 FYNNEI. V was trimmed by 3 bases and J by 5 bases, leaving 16 bases between them. The CDR3, as DNA: TGTGCCAGCAGTGAGAGAAGTCCGACCCTGAATGAAAAACTGTTTTTT. Its translation is CASSERSPTLNEKLFF. Together with reference TRBV2 and TRBJ1-4, the CDR3 gives the full variable domain: EPEVTQTPSHQVTQMGQEVILRCVPISNHLYFYWYRQILGQKVEFLVSFYNNEISEKSEIFDDQFSVERPDGSNFTLKIRSTKLEDSAMYFCASSERSPTLNEKLFFGSGTQLSVL.

The V gene is TRBV11-2, the J gene TRBJ2-5, with D tentatively TRBD2 (5 bases). CDR1 SGHAT and CDR2 FQNNGV come from the germline V gene. CDR3 length equals 15 residues. Trimming took 1 base from V and 7 from J, leaving 16 bases between them. CDR3 amino acids: CASSLGPGPEGTQYF. CDR3 DNA: TGTGCCAGCAGCTTAGGGCCGGGCCCCGAGGGGACCCAGTACTTC.

This chain links TRBV7-2 with TRBJ2-7, with 11 bases lining up with TRBD2. Germline CDR1 and CDR2: SGHTA and FQGNSA. The CDR3 spans 16 residues. The ends lost 3 bases at V and 0 bases at J; junction bases unmatched: 4. CDR3 sequence reads: CASSFVAGGPSYEQYF. The DNA for the CDR3 is TGTGCCAGCAGCTTTGTAGCGGGAGGGCCCTCCTACGAGCAGTACTTC.

This clone was observed a few times. The CDR3 DNA reads TGTGCCAGCAGCTCGGACGGGAACACCGGGGAGCTGTTTTTT. Translated, it gives CASSSDGNTGELFF. The gene calls are TRBV7-4 and TRBJ2-2; no clear D. V shed 4 bases and J shed 1 base, with 7 bases lying between them. Germline loops: CDR1 SGHVT, CDR2 SQSDAQ. CDR3 length: 14 amino acids.

This clone appeared a few times. The chain links TRBV4-1 to TRBJ1-3, with D unresolved. Trimming stripped 1 base from V and 0 bases from J, with 7 bases between. The CDR3 extends over 15 amino acids. Germline V gene lookup returns CDR1 MGHRA and CDR2 YSYEKL. CDR3 bases: TGCGCCAGCAGCCAAGCTGAGGGCTCTGGAAACACCATATATTTT. Encoded protein: CASSQAEGSGNTIYF.

This CDR3 reads CASASLYEQYF. In DNA, the CDR3 is TGTGCCAGCGCTAGTCTTTACGAGCAGTACTTC. The chain employs TRBV10-3 and TRBJ2-7, with D unclear. CDR1 and CDR2 (germline): ENHRY, SYGVKD. This CDR3 is built from 11 residues. Trimming removed 10 bases at V and 4 bases at J, with 11 bases between.

This rearrangement joins TRBV7-6 to TRBJ1-1, with 7 bases that match TRBD1. Germline CDR1 is SGHVS and CDR2 is FNYEAQ. J lost 0 bases, V lost 5 bases, and 6 bases had no gene match. The CDR3 is 15 residues long. DNA for the CDR3: TGTGCCAGCAGCACCACAGGGGATATGAACACTGAAGCTTTCTTT. It yields the protein CASSTTGDMNTEAFF.

The V and J genes are TRBV15 and TRBJ2-1, with 7 bases identical to TRBD1. The junction had 4 bases not matched to a gene; V was cut back by 5 bases and J by 6 bases. Germline V gene lookup returns CDR1 LNHNV and CDR2 YYDKDF (reference sequence). The CDR3 covers 13 residues. The CDR3 DNA sequence: TGTGCCACCAGCGGATACAGGGGCAATGAGCAGTTCTTC. Translation gives CATSGYRGNEQFF.

The chain is built from TRBV6-4 and TRBJ2-7; D remains unclear. This CDR3 comprises 11 residues. Trimming left V 10 bases short and J 5 bases short, with 12 bases between. Germline V lookup: CDR1 MRHNA, CDR2 SNTAGT. The CDR3, as DNA: TGTGCCAACCAGTTGTTCGACGAGCAGTACTTC. Translation: CANQLFDEQYF.

V usage is TRBV5-5 and J usage is TRBJ2-7, with a weak D call TRBD2 (6 bases). The CDR3 sequence is 15 residues long. V was trimmed by 4 bases and J by 1 base, leaving 15 bases between them. Germline V gene sequence: CDR1 SGHKS, CDR2 YYEKEE (reference sequence). The CDR3 DNA follows: TGTGCCAGCAGCCAAAGGAGGGCTGGATCCTACGAGCAGTACTTC. Protein sequence: CASSQRRAGSYEQYF.

The chain has TRBV5-6 and TRBJ2-2; D is possibly TRBD1 (6 bases). CDR1 and CDR2 from the germline V gene are SGHDT and YYEEEE. The CDR3 is 16 amino acids. V lost 0 bases to trimming and J lost 5 bases, with 14 bases between them. CDR3 sequence: CASSLAGRGRTGELFF. CDR3 sequence (DNA): TGTGCCAGCAGCTTGGCCGGCAGGGGACGGACCGGGGAGCTGTTTTTT. Full variable domain (rest looked up from reference TRBV5-6 and TRBJ2-2): DAGVTQSPTHLIKTRGQQVTLRCSPKSGHDTVSWYQQALGQGPQFIFQYYEEEERQRGNFPDRFSGHQFPNYSSELNVNALLLGDSALYLCASSLAGRGRTGELFFGEGSRLTVL.

This chain connects TRBV18 to TRBJ2-2; D unclear. Trimming cost V 1 base and J 6 bases, with 12 bases left between them. Germline CDR1 is KGHSH and CDR2 is LQKENI. CDR3 length: 15 amino acids. This CDR3 is CASSPLPEVAGELFF. Here the CDR3 DNA reads TGTGCCAGCTCACCACTACCCGAAGTTGCCGGGGAGCTGTTTTTT.

V is TRBV11-2 and J is TRBJ2-1; a possible D gene is TRBD2 (5 bases). The CDR3 length is 12 residues. Trimming removed 1 base at V and 15 bases at J, with 13 bases between. CDR1 SGHAT and CDR2 FQNNGV come from the germline V gene. The DNA of the CDR3 is TGTGCCAGCAGCTTAGGTCGGGGTACGCTGTTCTTC. This translates into CASSLGRGTLFF.

The V and J genes are TRBV7-6 and TRBJ2-1; D ambiguous. From germline, CDR1 is SGHVS and CDR2 FNYEAQ. Trimming removed 8 bases at V and 0 bases at J, with 11 bases between. The CDR3 runs to 14 residues. The CDR3 DNA reads as TGTGCCAGCTCGGAATGGGGCTCCTACAATGAGCAGTTCTTC. Its translation is CASSEWGSYNEQFF.

This sequence joins TRBV6-5 and TRBJ2-7; 8 bases are a match to TRBD1. The V segment lost 4 bases and the J segment 6 bases; nucleotides outside the gene matches: 11. CDR1 and CDR2 (germline): MNHEY, SVGAGI. The CDR3 contains 15 residues. The CDR3 reads CASSSRTGMRTEQYF. The CDR3 DNA reads as TGTGCCAGCAGTTCACGGACAGGGATGCGAACCGAGCAGTACTTC.

In its sample, this clone was seen many times. V gene TRBV11-3 combines with J gene TRBJ2-3, with 10 bases fitting TRBD2. The length of the CDR3 is 17 residues. V was clipped by 1 base and J by 4 bases; unmatched bases: 8. Germline values: CDR1 SGHNT, CDR2 YENEEA. The CDR3 here is CASSLAASGSEADTQYF. In DNA, the CDR3 is TGTGCCAGCAGCTTAGCCGCTAGCGGGAGTGAAGCAGATACGCAGTATTTT.

The rearrangement joins TRBV18 to TRBJ2-3; 7 bases agree with TRBD2. J lost 0 bases, V lost 2 bases, and 17 bases had no gene match. CDR3 length: 20 amino acids. The germline CDR1 and CDR2 sequences are KGHSH and LQKENI. The CDR3 reads CASSPLEKSSGEISTDTQYF. The DNA of the CDR3 is TGTGCCAGCTCACCATTGGAGAAGTCTAGCGGCGAAATAAGCACAGATACGCAGTATTTT.

This clone was seen only once. The chain is built from TRBV7-9 and TRBJ2-7, with TRBD2 identical over 12 bases. There are 15 residues in the CDR3. V trimming: 5 bases; J trimming: 2 bases; junction bases outside the gene matches: 4. Germline V gene sequence: CDR1 SEHNR, CDR2 FQNEAQ (reference sequence). Here the CDR3 reads CASSTGLAGTYEQYF. Written as DNA, the CDR3 is TGTGCCAGCAGCACCGGACTAGCGGGAACCTACGAGCAGTACTTC.

The chain recombines TRBV6-6 with TRBJ2-1, with D maybe TRBD2 (5 bases). Germline V gene lookup returns CDR1 MNHNY and CDR2 SVGAGI (reference sequence). This CDR3 has 15 amino acids. V lost 0 bases to trimming and J lost 3 bases, with 9 bases between them. CDR3 in DNA: TGTGCCAGCAGTTACTCGAGTGGAGGCTACAATGAGCAGTTCTTC. Amino acid sequence: CASSYSSGGYNEQFF.

The V and J genes are TRBV4-1 and TRBJ2-2; D is ambiguous. This CDR3 has 17 residues. Trimming cost V 0 bases and J 5 bases, with 16 bases left between them. Germline lookup yields CDR1 MGHRA and CDR2 YSYEKL. CDR3 in DNA: TGCGCCAGCAGCCAAGATACAACCGAGTACGCGACCGGGGAGCTGTTTTTT. Protein sequence: CASSQDTTEYATGELFF.

This chain joins TRBV19 and TRBJ2-7, with D hard to call. The V end lost 2 bases, the J end lost 0 bases, and 14 bases lay between the germline ends. The CDR3 extends over 16 amino acids. Looked up from germline, CDR1 is LNHDA and CDR2 is SQIVND (reference sequence). CDR3 amino acids: CASSIFEESHSYEQYF. The CDR3 region has the DNA TGTGCCAGTAGTATATTTGAGGAATCCCACTCCTACGAGCAGTACTTC.

The V and J genes are TRBV28 and TRBJ2-1, with 11 bases lining up with TRBD2. The ends lost 4 bases at V and 8 bases at J; junction bases unmatched: 13. The germline gives CDR1 MDHEN, CDR2 SYDVKM. The CDR3 loop spans 17 amino acids. CDR3 sequence reads: CASSSPITSGSGHEQFF. Written as DNA, the CDR3 is TGTGCCAGCAGTTCGCCAATTACTAGCGGGAGTGGCCATGAGCAGTTCTTC.